This T cell receptor (beta chain) stems from a study of blood T cell repertoires in COVID-19. About the study: Collection of acute and convalescent COVID-19 samples took place in the United States, Italy and Spain. PBMCs, B-cell-depleted T cells, or T cells provided the cDNA or gDNA that made up the material.

Per the authors' pipeline: Reference gene primer amplification gave estimated nucleated cell counts. The protocol was immunoSEQ multiplex PCR, while the TCRdb copy is restricted to in-frame clones and leaves out a portion. The V and J calls and clone size were taken over from that table, and D and trimming were inferred from the DNA. Counted here are approximately 76,000 clones, about four fifths occurring once; the ten biggest clones make up more than 9.5%. Germline values: CDR1 SGHDN, CDR2 FVKESK. Trimming stripped 6 bases from V and 1 base from J, with 9 bases between. The CDR3 has 13 amino acids.

This chain links TRBV14 with TRBJ1-1; weak D call: TRBD1 (5 bases). The clonotype comes from a man aged 50 to 60 with acute or convalescent COVID-19. The sample taken for sequencing was peripheral blood. DNA of the CDR3: TGTGCCAGCAGTTTCACAGGGAACACTGAAGCTTTCTTT. It codes for CASSFTGNTEAFF.